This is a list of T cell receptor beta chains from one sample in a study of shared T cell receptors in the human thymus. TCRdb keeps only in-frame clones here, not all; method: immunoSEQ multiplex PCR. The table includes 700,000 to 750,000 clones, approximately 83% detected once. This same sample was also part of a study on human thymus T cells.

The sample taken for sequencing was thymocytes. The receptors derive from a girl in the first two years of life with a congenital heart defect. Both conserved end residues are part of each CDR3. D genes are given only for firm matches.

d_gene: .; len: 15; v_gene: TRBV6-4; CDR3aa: CASSDSGGNTDTQYF
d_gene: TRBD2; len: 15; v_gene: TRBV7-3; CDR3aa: CASSSSGTRGDEQFF
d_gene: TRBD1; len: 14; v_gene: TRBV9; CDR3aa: CASSKGQGRNTIYF
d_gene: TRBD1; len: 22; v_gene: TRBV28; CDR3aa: CASSFSLPPRGLTPIYNSPLHF
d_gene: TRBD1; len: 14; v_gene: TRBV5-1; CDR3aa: CASSNRDSAGELFF
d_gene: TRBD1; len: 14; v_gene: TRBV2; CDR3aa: CASALEGARTEAFF
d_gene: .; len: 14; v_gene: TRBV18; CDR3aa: CASSPRSQNTEAFF
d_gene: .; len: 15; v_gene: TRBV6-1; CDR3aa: CASSGPGLPSYEQYF
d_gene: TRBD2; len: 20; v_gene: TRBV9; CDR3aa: CASSRFTSGGDQGWADTQYF
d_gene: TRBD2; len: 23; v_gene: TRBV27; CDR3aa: CASSSYQGPYRPTASGAVREQYF
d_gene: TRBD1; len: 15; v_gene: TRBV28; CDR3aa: CASTRSGTGNQPQHF
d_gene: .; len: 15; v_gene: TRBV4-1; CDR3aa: CASSQDIPLIYGYTF
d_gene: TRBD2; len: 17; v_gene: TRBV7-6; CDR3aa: CASSSGSRGGDTDTQYF
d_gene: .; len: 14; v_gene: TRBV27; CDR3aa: CASSSVSCTDTQYF
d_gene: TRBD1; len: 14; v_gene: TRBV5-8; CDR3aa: CASSHPGTGEGYTF
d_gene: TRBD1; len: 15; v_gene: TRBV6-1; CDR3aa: CASSLDRGPIYGYTF
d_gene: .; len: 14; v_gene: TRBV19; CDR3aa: CASSISRGTDTQYF
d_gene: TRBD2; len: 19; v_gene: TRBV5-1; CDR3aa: CASSLGREPSGGTQETQYF
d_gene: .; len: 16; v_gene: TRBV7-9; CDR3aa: CASSLLHRRATGELFF
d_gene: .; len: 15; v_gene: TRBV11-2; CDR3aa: CASTGRQGPYNEQFF
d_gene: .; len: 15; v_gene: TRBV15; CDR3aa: CATSRGIGSYNEQFF
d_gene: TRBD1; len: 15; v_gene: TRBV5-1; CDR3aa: CASSNWTGRNTEAFF
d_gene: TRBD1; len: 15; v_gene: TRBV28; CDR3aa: CASWKQGQADQPQHF